One T cell receptor (beta chain) is described in this entry. As yet, its antigen is unknown. The V gene lost 4 bases and the J gene lost 0 bases, with 13 bases spanning the gap. Germline V CDR1 and CDR2: SGDLS, YYNGEE. CDR3 length equals 15 residues. These data are taken from a study of CD8 T cell repertoires and HIV-1 epitope variants. About the study: T cells were stimulated with Twenty-five Gag and Nef peptides separately.

Clones were sequenced by immunoSEQ multiplex PCR, and TCRdb holds only the in-frame ones, with some missing. The table has about 2,600 clones, about two thirds seen once. Overall study findings and caveats: Nine or ten antigen-specific TCR beta clonotypes were found; more than five seemed cross-reactive to variants.

The chain recombines TRBV9 with TRBJ1-1; possibly TRBD1 for D (6 bases). Sequencing input: cultured CD8+ T cells derived from PBMCs. This clonotype originated in a male donor with HIV. CDR3 sequence: CASSFGDTMNTEAFF. For the CDR3, the DNA is TGTGCCAGCAGCTTTGGGGACACGATGAACACTGAAGCTTTCTTT.